This T cell receptor (beta chain) was retrieved from a study of T-cell memory formation after mild COVID-19. General study points: Contracting CD4+ clones were located mainly in CM and EM, and CD8+ clones in EMRA. The second-wave clones peaking on day 37 were not confirmed as SARS-CoV-2-specific.

MiXCR was run by TCRdb on the 5' RACE reads, yielding one entry per CDR3 protein. The sample yields about 290,000 distinct CDR3 sequences, roughly 17% seen once. Worth noting for this clonotype: The antigen is not known.

V dropped 3 bases and J dropped 5 bases, with 17 bases sitting between them. CDR3 length: 15 amino acids. Germline assignment: CDR1 SGHVS and CDR2 FNYEAQ. The gene calls are TRBV7-6 and TRBJ2-7; tentatively, D is TRBD1 (6 bases). Material: PBMCs or a T cell subset sorted from them (not recorded which). The TCR sequence derives from a man aged 18 to 30 who had mild COVID-19 (a few samples of this study predate the infection). Cell type and time point are not known. This CDR3 reads CASSFRGQPADEQYF. Here the CDR3 DNA reads TGTGCCAGCAGCTTCAGGGGTCAGCCCGCTGACGAGCAGTACTTC.